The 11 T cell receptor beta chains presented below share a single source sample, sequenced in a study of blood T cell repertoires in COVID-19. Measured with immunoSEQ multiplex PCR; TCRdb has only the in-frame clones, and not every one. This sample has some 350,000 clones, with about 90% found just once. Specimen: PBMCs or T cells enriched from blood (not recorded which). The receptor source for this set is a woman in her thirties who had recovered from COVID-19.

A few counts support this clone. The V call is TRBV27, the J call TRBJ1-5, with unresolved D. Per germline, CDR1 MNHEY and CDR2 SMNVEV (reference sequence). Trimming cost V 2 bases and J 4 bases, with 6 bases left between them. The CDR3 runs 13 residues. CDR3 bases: TGTGCCAGCAGTTTAAACCAGAATCAGCCCCAGCATTTT. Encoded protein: CASSLNQNQPQHF.

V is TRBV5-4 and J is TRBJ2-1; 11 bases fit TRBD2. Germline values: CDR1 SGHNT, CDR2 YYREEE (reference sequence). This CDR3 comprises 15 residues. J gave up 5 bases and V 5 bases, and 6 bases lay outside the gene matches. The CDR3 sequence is CASSKPGLADNEQFF. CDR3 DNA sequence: TGTGCCAGCAGTAAACCGGGACTAGCGGACAATGAGCAGTTCTTC. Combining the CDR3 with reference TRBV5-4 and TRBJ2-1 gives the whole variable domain ETGVTQSPTHLIKTRGQQVTLRCSSQSGHNTVSWYQQALGQGPQFIFQYYREEENGRGNFPPRFSGLQFPNYSSELNVNALELDDSALYLCASSKPGLADNEQFFGPGTRLTVL.

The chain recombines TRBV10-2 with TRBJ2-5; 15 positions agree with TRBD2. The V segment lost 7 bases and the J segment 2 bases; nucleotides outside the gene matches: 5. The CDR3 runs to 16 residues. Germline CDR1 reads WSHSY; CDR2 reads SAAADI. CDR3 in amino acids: CASKGGLAGGQETQYF. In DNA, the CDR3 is TGCGCCAGCAAGGGGGGACTAGCGGGGGGACAAGAGACCCAGTACTTC.

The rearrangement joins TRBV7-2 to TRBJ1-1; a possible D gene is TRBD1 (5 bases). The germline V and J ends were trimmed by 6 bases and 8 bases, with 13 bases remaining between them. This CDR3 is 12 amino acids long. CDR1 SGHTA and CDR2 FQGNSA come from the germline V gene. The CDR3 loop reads CASRFTGTEAFF. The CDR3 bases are TGTGCCAGCAGATTTACAGGAACAGAAGCTTTCTTT.

CDR3 sequence: CASSLRASGGKSYNEQFF. The CDR3 DNA follows: TGTGCCAGCAGCTTACGGGCTAGCGGGGGAAAGTCTTACAATGAGCAGTTCTTC. The chain has TRBV7-9 and TRBJ2-1, with TRBD2 identical over 10 bases. V shed 2 bases and J 4 bases; nucleotides not matched to a gene: 11. Germline lookup yields CDR1 SEHNR and CDR2 FQNEAQ (reference sequence). The CDR3 totals 18 residues.

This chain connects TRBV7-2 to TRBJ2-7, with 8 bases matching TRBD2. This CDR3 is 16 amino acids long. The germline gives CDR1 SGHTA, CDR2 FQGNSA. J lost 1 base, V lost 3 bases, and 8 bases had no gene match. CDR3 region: CASSFPRREGSYEQYF. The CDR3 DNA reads TGTGCCAGCAGCTTCCCCCGTCGGGAGGGTTCCTACGAGCAGTACTTC.

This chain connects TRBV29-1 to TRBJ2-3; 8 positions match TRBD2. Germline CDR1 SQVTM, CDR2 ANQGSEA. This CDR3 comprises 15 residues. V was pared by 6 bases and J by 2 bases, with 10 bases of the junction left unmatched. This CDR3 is CSVPPGGRSTDTQYF. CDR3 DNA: TGCAGCGTCCCCCCGGGGGGGCGGTCCACAGATACGCAGTATTTT.

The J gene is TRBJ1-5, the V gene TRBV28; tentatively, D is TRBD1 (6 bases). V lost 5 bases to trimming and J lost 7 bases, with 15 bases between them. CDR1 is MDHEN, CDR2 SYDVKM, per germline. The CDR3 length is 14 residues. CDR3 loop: CASSLGGASQPQHF. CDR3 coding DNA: TGTGCCAGCAGTCTGGGGGGGGCAAGCCAGCCCCAGCATTTT. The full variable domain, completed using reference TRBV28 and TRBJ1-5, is DVKVTQSSRYLVKRTGEKVFLECVQDMDHENMFWYRQDPGLGLRLIYFSYDVKMKEKGDIPEGYSVSREKKERFSLILESASTNQTSMYLCASSLGGASQPQHFGDGTRLSIL.

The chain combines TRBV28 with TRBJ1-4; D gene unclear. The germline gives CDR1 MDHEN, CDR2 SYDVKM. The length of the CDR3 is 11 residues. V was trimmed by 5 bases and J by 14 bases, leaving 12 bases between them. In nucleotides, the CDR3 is TGTGCCAGCAGTCCAGACGGGGTGCTGTTTTTT. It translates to CASSPDGVLFF.

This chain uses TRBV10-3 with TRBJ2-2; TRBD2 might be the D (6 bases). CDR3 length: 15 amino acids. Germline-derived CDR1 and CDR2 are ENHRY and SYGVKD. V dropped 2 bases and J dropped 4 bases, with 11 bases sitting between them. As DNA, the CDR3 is TGTGCCATCAGTGAGGCGGGGTCGAGCACCGGGGAGCTGTTTTTT. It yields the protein CAISEAGSSTGELFF.

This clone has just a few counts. CDR3 residues: CASTKQTGGSYEQYF. CDR3 DNA sequence: TGTGCCAGCACAAAACAGACAGGGGGTTCCTACGAGCAGTACTTC. This sequence joins TRBV7-8 and TRBJ2-7; 9 nucleotides match TRBD1. This CDR3 comprises 15 residues. With 7 bases clipped from V and 1 base from J, the junction kept 8 bases outside the gene matches. The germline V gene has CDR1 SGHVS and CDR2 FQNEAQ. The entire variable domain, with the rest obtained from reference TRBV7-8 and TRBJ2-7, is as follows: GAGVSQSPRYKVAKRGQDVALRCDPISGHVSLFWYQQALGQGPEFLTYFQNEAQLDKSGLPSDRFFAERPEGSVSTLKIQRTQQEDSAVYLCASTKQTGGSYEQYFGPGTRLTVT.